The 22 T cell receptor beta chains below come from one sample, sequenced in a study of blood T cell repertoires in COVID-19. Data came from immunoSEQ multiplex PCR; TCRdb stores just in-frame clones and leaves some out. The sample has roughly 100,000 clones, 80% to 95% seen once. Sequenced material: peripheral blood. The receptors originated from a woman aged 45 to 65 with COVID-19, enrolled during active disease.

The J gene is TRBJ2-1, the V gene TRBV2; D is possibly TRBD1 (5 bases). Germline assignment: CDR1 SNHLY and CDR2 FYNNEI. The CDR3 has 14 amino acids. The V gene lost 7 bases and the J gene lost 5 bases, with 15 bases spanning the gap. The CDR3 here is CASTQTATNNEQFF. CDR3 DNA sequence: TGTGCCAGCACCCAGACAGCCACCAACAATGAGCAGTTCTTC.

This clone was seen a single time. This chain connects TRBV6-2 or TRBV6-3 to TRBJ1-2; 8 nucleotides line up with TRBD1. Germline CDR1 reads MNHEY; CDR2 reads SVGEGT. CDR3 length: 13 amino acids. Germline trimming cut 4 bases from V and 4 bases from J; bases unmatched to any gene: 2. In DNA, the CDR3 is TGTGCCAGCAGTTCAGGGGGCGGCTATGGCTACACCTTC. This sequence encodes CASSSGGGYGYTF.

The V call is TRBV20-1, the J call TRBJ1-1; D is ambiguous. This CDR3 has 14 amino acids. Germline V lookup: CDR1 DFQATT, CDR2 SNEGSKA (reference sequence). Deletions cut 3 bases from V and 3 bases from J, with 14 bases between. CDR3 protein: CSASARRRYTEAFF. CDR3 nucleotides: TGCAGTGCTAGTGCCCGAAGGAGGTACACTGAAGCTTTCTTT.

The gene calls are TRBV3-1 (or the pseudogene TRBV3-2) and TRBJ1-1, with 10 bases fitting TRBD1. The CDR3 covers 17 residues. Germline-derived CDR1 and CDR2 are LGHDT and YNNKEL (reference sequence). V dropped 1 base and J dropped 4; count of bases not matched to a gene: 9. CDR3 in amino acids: CASSQGDRGIAGTEAFF. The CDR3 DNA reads TGTGCCAGCAGCCAAGGGGACAGGGGAATTGCGGGCACTGAAGCTTTCTTT.

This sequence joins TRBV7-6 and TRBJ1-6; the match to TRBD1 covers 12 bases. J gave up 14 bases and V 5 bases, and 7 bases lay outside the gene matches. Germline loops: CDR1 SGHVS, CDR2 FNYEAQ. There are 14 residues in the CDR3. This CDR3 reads CASSPGQGALTLHF. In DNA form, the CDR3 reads TGTGCCAGCAGCCCGGGACAGGGGGCGTTAACCCTCCACTTT.

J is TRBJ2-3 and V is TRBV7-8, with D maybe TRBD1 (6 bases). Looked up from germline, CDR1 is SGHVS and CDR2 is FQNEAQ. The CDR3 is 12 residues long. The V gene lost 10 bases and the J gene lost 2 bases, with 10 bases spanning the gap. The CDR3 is CATGQYTDTQYF. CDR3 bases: TGTGCCACCGGACAGTACACAGATACGCAGTATTTT.

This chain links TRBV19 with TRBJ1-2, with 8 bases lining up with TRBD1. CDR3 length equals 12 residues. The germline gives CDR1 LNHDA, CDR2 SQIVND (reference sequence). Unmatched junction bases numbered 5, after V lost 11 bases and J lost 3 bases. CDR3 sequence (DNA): TGTGCCGTCCACAGGGGGGACTATGGCTACACCTTC. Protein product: CAVHRGDYGYTF.

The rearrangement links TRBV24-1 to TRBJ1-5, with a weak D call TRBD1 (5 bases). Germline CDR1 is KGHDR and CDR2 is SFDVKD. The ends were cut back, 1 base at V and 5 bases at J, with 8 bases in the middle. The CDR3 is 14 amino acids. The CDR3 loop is CATSDFTGDQPQHF. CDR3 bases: TGTGCCACCAGTGATTTTACAGGTGATCAGCCCCAGCATTTT.

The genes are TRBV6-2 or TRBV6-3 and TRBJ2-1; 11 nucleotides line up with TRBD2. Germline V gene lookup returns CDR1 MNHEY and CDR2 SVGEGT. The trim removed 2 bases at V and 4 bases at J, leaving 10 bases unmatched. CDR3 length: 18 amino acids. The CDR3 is CASSYEVTSGALYNEQFF. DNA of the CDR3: TGTGCCAGCAGTTACGAGGTGACTAGCGGGGCCCTTTACAATGAGCAGTTCTTC.

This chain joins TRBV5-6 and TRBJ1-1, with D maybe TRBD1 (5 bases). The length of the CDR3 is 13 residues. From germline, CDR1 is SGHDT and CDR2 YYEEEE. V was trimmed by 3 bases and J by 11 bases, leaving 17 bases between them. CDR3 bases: TGTGCCAGCAGCTCTACAGAACAGGAGGGGGCTTTCTTT. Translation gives CASSSTEQEGAFF.

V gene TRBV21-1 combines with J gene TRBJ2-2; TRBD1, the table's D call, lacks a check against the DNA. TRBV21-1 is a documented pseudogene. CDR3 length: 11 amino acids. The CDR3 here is CASFRTGELFF. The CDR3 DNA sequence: TGTGCCAGCTTCAGGACCGGGGAGCTGTTTTTT.

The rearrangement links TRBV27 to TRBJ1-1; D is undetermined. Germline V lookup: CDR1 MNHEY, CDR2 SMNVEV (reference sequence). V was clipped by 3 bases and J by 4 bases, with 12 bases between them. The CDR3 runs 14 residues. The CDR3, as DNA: TGTGCCAGCAGTTTGCGGCCTAGAGTCACTGAAGCTTTCTTT. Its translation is CASSLRPRVTEAFF.

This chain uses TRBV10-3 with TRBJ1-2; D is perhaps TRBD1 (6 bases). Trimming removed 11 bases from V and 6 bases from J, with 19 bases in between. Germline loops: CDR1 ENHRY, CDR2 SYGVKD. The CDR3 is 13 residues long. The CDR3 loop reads CASLPKQGDGYTF. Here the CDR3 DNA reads TGTGCCTCACTACCAAAACAGGGAGATGGCTACACCTTC.

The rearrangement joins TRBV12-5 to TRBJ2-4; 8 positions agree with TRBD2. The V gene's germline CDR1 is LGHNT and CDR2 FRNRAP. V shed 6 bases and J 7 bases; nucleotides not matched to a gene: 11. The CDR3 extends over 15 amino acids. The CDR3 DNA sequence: TGTGCTAGTGGACCCCCCGGGACTAGTTGGAACATTCAGTACTTC. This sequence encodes CASGPPGTSWNIQYF.

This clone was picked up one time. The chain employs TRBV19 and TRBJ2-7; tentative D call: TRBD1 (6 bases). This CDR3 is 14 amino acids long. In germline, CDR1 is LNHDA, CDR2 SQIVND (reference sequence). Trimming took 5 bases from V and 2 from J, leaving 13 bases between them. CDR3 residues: CASSPRTATYEQYF. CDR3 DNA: TGTGCCAGTAGTCCCAGGACAGCTACCTACGAGCAGTACTTC.

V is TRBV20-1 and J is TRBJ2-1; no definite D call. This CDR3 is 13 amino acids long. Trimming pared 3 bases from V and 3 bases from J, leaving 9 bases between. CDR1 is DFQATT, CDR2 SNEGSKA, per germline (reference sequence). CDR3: CSASVASYNEQFF. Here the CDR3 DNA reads TGCAGTGCTAGTGTGGCTAGCTACAATGAGCAGTTCTTC.

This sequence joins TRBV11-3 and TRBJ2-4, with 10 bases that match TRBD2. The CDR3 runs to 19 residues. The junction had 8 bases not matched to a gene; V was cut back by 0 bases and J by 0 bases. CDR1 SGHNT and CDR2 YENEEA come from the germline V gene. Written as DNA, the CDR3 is TGTGCCAGCAGCTTAGATATTTACGGACTAGCGGAAGCCAAAAACATTCAGTACTTC. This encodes CASSLDIYGLAEAKNIQYF.

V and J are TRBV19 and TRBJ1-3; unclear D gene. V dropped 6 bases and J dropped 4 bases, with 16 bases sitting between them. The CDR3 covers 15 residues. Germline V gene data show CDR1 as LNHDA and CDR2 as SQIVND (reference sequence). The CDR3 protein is CASRRSELSGNTIYF. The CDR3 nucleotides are TGTGCCAGTAGGAGAAGCGAGCTGTCCGGAAACACCATATATTTT.

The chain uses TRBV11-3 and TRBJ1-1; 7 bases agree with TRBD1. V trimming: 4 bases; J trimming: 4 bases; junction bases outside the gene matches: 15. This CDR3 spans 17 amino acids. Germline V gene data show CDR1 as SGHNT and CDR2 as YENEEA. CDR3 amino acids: CASSSWTGKEGITEAFF. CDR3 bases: TGTGCCAGCAGCTCTTGGACAGGCAAGGAGGGGATCACTGAAGCTTTCTTT.

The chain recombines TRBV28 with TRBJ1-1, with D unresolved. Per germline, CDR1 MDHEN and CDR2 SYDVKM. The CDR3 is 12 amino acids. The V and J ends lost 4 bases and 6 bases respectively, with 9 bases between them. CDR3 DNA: TGTGCCAGCAGTTCCCCCCCCTCTGAAGCTTTCTTT. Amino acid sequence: CASSSPPSEAFF.

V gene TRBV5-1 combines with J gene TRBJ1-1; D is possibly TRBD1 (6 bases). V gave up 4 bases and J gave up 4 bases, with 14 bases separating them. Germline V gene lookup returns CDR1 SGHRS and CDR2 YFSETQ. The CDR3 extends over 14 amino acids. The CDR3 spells CASSLITGSTEAFF. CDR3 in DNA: TGCGCCAGCAGCCTGATAACAGGGAGCACTGAAGCTTTCTTT. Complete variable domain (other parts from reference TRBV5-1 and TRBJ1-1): KAGVTQTPRYLIKTRGQQVTLSCSPISGHRSVSWYQQTPGQGLQFLFEYFSETQRNKGNFPGRFSGRQFSNSRSEMNVSTLELGDSALYLCASSLITGSTEAFFGQGTRLTVV.

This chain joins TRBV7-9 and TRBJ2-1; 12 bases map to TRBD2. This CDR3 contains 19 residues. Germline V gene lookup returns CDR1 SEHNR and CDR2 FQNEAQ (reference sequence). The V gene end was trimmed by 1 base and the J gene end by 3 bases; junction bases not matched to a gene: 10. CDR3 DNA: TGTGCCAGCAGCTTAGGAGCGAGGTGGACTAGCGGGGACTACAATGAGCAGTTCTTC. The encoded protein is CASSLGARWTSGDYNEQFF.